Listed below are T cell receptor beta chains from one sample, sequenced in a study of blood T cell repertoires in COVID-19. Assay: immunoSEQ multiplex PCR; the TCRdb copy retains only in-frame clones and omits some. The profile covers approximately 300,000 clones, with about 85% appearing a single time and 0.87% taken by the ten largest. Sequences were obtained from peripheral blood. The source of these receptors is a human donor with COVID-19, enrolled during active disease. The donor label of this sample is uncertain. CDR3s include the opening cysteine and the closing phenylalanine or tryptophan. The D gene is left open where the match is weak. Not every row has a clone size; where given, it reads once, few, many or a size class.

V: TRBV19; size: NA; D: NA; J: TRBJ1-1; DNA: TGTGCCAGTAGTATTCCCCCAACAGGGTTAACTGAAGCTTTCTTT; CDR3: CASSIPPTGLTEAFF
V: TRBV20-1; size: NA; D: NA; J: TRBJ1-1; DNA: TGCAGCTTGAACACTGAAGCTTTCTTT; CDR3: CSLNTEAFF
V: TRBV27; size: NA; D: TRBD1; J: TRBJ2-3; DNA: TGTGCCAGCAGTAGAAGGACAGGGCCCTCCCGCACAGATACGCAGTATTTT; CDR3: CASSRRTGPSRTDTQYF
V: TRBV11-2; size: NA; D: TRBD2; J: TRBJ2-3; DNA: TGTGCCAGCAGCCGACTAGCGGGAGCCACAGATACGCAGTATTTT; CDR3: CASSRLAGATDTQYF
V: TRBV27; size: NA; D: TRBD1; J: TRBJ1-1; DNA: TGTGCCAGCAGTACCCCGGGACAGGGGTATACTGAAGCTTTCTTT; CDR3: CASSTPGQGYTEAFF
V: TRBV2; size: NA; D: TRBD2; J: TRBJ2-1; DNA: TGTGCCAGCAGGTGGGGCGGGAGCTTGGATGAGCAGTTCTTC; CDR3: CASRWGGSLDEQFF
V: TRBV12-5; size: NA; D: NA; J: TRBJ1-2; DNA: TGTGCTAGTGGTTTGTCGTCCGGGGTGAAGAACTATGGCTACACCTTC; CDR3: CASGLSSGVKNYGYTF
V: TRBV30; size: NA; D: NA; J: TRBJ1-1; DNA: TGTGCCTGGACTTTTCGGGGGGTCACTGAAGCTTTCTTT; CDR3: CAWTFRGVTEAFF
V: TRBV7-2; size: NA; D: TRBD1; J: TRBJ1-2; DNA: TGTGCCAGCAGCCCCCAGGGGGCGCTCCATGGCTACACCTTC; CDR3: CASSPQGALHGYTF
V: TRBV7-3; size: NA; D: TRBD2; J: TRBJ2-2; DNA: TGTGCCAGCAGCTTAACTCTAGCGGGAGGGGAGCTGTTTTTT; CDR3: CASSLTLAGGELFF
V: TRBV6-5; size: NA; D: NA; J: TRBJ1-2; DNA: TGTGCCAGCAGGGAGGGGACCCTCTACACCTTC; CDR3: CASREGTLYTF
V: TRBV7-8; size: NA; D: TRBD1; J: TRBJ1-5; DNA: TGTGCCAGCAGCTTCCGGACAGGTACTTTTCCCCAGCATTTT; CDR3: CASSFRTGTFPQHF
V: TRBV6-1; size: NA; D: NA; J: TRBJ2-1; DNA: TGTGCCAGCAGTGAAGTGCAGGGTAGGGTCGGTGAGCAGTTCTTC; CDR3: CASSEVQGRVGEQFF
V: TRBV3-1/TRBV3-2; size: NA; D: NA; J: TRBJ1-4; DNA: TGTGCCAGCAGCCAAGCCATGAACTCTAATGAAAAACTGTTTTTT; CDR3: CASSQAMNSNEKLFF
V: TRBV5-1; size: NA; D: NA; J: TRBJ1-5; DNA: TGCGCCAGCAGCGTATCCCCCTGGCCCCAGCATTTT; CDR3: CASSVSPWPQHF
V: TRBV5-1; size: NA; D: TRBD1; J: TRBJ1-3; DNA: TGCGCCAGCAGCTTGGCGGGGACAGGGCCCGGAAACACCATATATTTT; CDR3: CASSLAGTGPGNTIYF
V: TRBV5-1; size: NA; D: TRBD1; J: TRBJ1-6; DNA: TGCGCCAGCAGCATCACCGGGACAGGGCGGAATTCACCCCTCCACTTT; CDR3: CASSITGTGRNSPLHF
V: TRBV30; size: few; D: TRBD1; J: TRBJ1-6; DNA: TGTGCCTGGACTGCGACAGGGGGGTATTCACCCCTCCACTTT; CDR3: CAWTATGGYSPLHF
V: TRBV28; size: NA; D: TRBD2; J: TRBJ2-5; DNA: TGTGCCAGCAGTTCTTCAGCGGGAGGGCCCAGGGAGACCCAGTACTTC; CDR3: CASSSSAGGPRETQYF
V: TRBV18; size: NA; D: TRBD2; J: TRBJ2-3; DNA: TGTGCCAGCTCACCGGAGACTAGCGGGAGCGGGACAGATACGCAGTATTTT; CDR3: CASSPETSGSGTDTQYF
V: TRBV19; size: NA; D: NA; J: TRBJ1-5; DNA: TGTGCCAGTAGTACGTACCTCGGGGATCAGCCCCAGCATTTT; CDR3: CASSTYLGDQPQHF
V: TRBV5-6; size: once; D: NA; J: TRBJ1-4; DNA: TGTGCCAGCAGCTCAACAGGGTCGCGTGCAACTAATGAAAAACTGTTTTTT; CDR3: CASSSTGSRATNEKLFF
V: TRBV10-3; size: NA; D: TRBD1; J: TRBJ1-5; DNA: TGTGCCATCAGTGAGGTTTTAGGGGGCTTTGGCAATCAGCCCCAGCATTTT; CDR3: CAISEVLGGFGNQPQHF
V: TRBV3-1/TRBV3-2; size: NA; D: NA; J: TRBJ1-1; DNA: TGTGCCAGCAGCCAAGATTCTGGCTGGAACACTGAAGCTTTCTTT; CDR3: CASSQDSGWNTEAFF
V: TRBV28; size: NA; D: NA; J: TRBJ1-1; DNA: TGTGCCAGCAGCCCGGACTATGAACCGGGGAACACTGAAGCTTTCTTT; CDR3: CASSPDYEPGNTEAFF
V: TRBV11-2; size: NA; D: NA; J: TRBJ1-2; DNA: TGTGCCAGCAGCTTAGACCGGGGAGGCTATGGCTACACCTTC; CDR3: CASSLDRGGYGYTF